These 12 T cell receptor beta chains were all obtained from the same sample, sequenced in a study of T-cell reconstitution after alpha-beta-depleted transplantation in children. Preparation of the TCRbeta library involved a method that used unique molecular identifiers. MiXCR, applied by TCRdb to the PCR reads, yields one record per CDR3 protein. The table shows roughly 500,000 distinct CDR3 sequences, with around 17% occurring only once. The sequenced sample was PBMCs from the stem cell graft donor, obtained from the stem cell graft. These receptors were collected from a human donor who donated a stem cell graft to a child with acute lymphoblastic leukemia.

This chain links TRBV5-1 with TRBJ2-2; 10 nucleotides align to TRBD1. V trimming: 5 bases; J trimming: 8 bases; junction bases outside the gene matches: 9. Looked up from germline, CDR1 is SGHRS and CDR2 is YFSETQ. The CDR3 is 15 amino acids. This CDR3 reads CASRPTGGPVGELFF. Here the CDR3 DNA reads TGCGCCAGCAGGCCGACAGGGGGCCCGGTGGGGGAGCTGTTTTTT. The variable domain in full, with the rest retrieved from reference TRBV5-1 and TRBJ2-2, is KAGVTQTPRYLIKTRGQQVTLSCSPISGHRSVSWYQQTPGQGLQFLFEYFSETQRNKGNFPGRFSGRQFSNSRSEMNVSTLELGDSALYLCASRPTGGPVGELFFGEGSRLTVL.

The genes are TRBV12-3 or TRBV12-4 and TRBJ2-7; 9 nucleotides line up with TRBD2. V dropped 5 bases and J dropped 5; count of bases not matched to a gene: 10. The CDR3 covers 15 residues. The DNA of the CDR3 is TGTGCCAGCAGTGAACGGGCGGGAGGGCCACACGAGCAGTACTTC. Protein: CASSERAGGPHEQYF.

This clonotype turned up a few times. This sequence joins TRBV5-5 and TRBJ2-7; 9 bases match TRBD2. Germline lookup yields CDR1 SGHKS and CDR2 YYEKEE (reference sequence). The CDR3 has 15 residues. V trimming: 2 bases; J trimming: 4 bases; junction bases outside the gene matches: 7. CDR3 nucleotide sequence: TGTGCCAGCAGCTTACGAGTAGCGGGAGTTTACGAGCAGTACTTC. It codes for CASSLRVAGVYEQYF.

The chain employs TRBV27 and TRBJ1-6; D gene uncertain. The CDR3 is 12 amino acids. The V gene lost 5 bases and the J gene lost 14 bases, with 13 bases spanning the gap. Germline values: CDR1 MNHEY, CDR2 SMNVEV (reference sequence). The CDR3 reads CASSPGSGALHF. The CDR3 DNA follows: TGTGCCAGCAGTCCGGGGTCCGGGGCCCTCCACTTT.

The chain recombines TRBV5-6 with TRBJ1-2; TRBD1 matches 7 bases. The CDR3 totals 16 residues. Germline V gene sequence: CDR1 SGHDT, CDR2 YYEEEE. V was pared by 4 bases and J by 3 bases, with 12 bases of the junction left unmatched. CDR3 region: CASSLLDRESYYGYTF. The CDR3 DNA reads TGTGCCAGCAGCCTTCTCGACAGGGAGTCTTACTATGGCTACACCTTC. Drawing the rest from reference TRBV5-6 and TRBJ1-2, the complete variable domain is DAGVTQSPTHLIKTRGQQVTLRCSPKSGHDTVSWYQQALGQGPQFIFQYYEEEERQRGNFPDRFSGHQFPNYSSELNVNALLLGDSALYLCASSLLDRESYYGYTFGSGTRLTVV.

This chain joins TRBV4-1 and TRBJ2-1; 12 bases fit TRBD2. Germline trimming cut 2 bases from V and 0 bases from J; bases unmatched to any gene: 11. CDR1 and CDR2 from the germline V gene are MGHRA and YSYEKL. The CDR3 runs 20 residues. CDR3 residues: CASSQSPGLAGQGSYNEQFF. The DNA of the CDR3 is TGCGCCAGCAGCCAATCACCGGGACTAGCGGGCCAGGGCTCCTACAATGAGCAGTTCTTC.

This clonotype has only a few counts. V is TRBV5-1 and J is TRBJ1-2; 9 bases align to TRBD1. Germline CDR1 and CDR2: SGHRS and YFSETQ. V dropped 3 bases and J dropped 1; count of bases not matched to a gene: 4. The CDR3 covers 15 residues. The CDR3: CASSSTGGFNYGYTF. The CDR3 DNA reads TGCGCCAGCAGCTCGACAGGGGGATTTAACTATGGCTACACCTTC.

This clonotype was counted between two and nine times. The chain uses TRBV5-6 and TRBJ1-1; D possibly corresponds to TRBD1 (5 bases). V shed 6 bases and J shed 1 base, with 16 bases lying between them. There are 15 residues in the CDR3. CDR1 and CDR2 (germline): SGHDT, YYEEEE. CDR3 residues: CASMAPAGPNTEAFF. In nucleotides, the CDR3 is TGTGCCAGCATGGCCCCGGCAGGGCCGAACACTGAAGCTTTCTTT.

This clonotype was detected ten times or more. V and J are TRBV9 and TRBJ2-2; D is uncertain. Trimming removed 0 bases from V and 6 bases from J, with 0 bases in between. The CDR3 runs 11 residues. The germline CDR1 and CDR2 sequences are SGDLS and YYNGEE. The CDR3 sequence: CASSVAGELFF. In DNA form, the CDR3 reads TGTGCCAGCAGCGTAGCCGGGGAGCTGTTTTTT.

Concerning this clonotype itself: The germline gene is not matched at one end of the junction; a read error may be the cause. The chain joins TRBV3-1 to TRBJ2-6; 8 positions agree with TRBD1. This CDR3 has 18 amino acids. Germline CDR1 and CDR2: LGHDT and YNNKEL (reference sequence). The CDR3 coding sequence is TGTGCCAGCAGTTTAGGAGGACAGGGTACAACTGGGGCCAACGGCCTGACTTTC. This translates into CASSLGGQGTTGANGLTF.

The chain joins TRBV4-1 to TRBJ1-1; D perhaps matches TRBD1 (5 bases). V was pared by 4 bases and J by 3 bases, with 21 bases between. The CDR3 loop spans 17 amino acids. The germline V gene encodes CDR1 MGHRA and CDR2 YSYEKL. The CDR3 is CASSPPRRTLGDTEAFF. In DNA, the CDR3 is TGCGCCAGCAGCCCTCCCCGGAGGACTTTAGGGGACACTGAAGCTTTCTTT.

The V call is TRBV5-1, the J call TRBJ2-5, with D possibly being TRBD2 (5 bases). CDR1 SGHRS and CDR2 YFSETQ come from the germline V gene. The V and J ends lost 7 bases and 0 bases respectively, with 13 bases between them. The CDR3 totals 14 residues. The CDR3, as DNA: TGCGCCAGCTCCAACGGGGTGGACCAAGAGACCCAGTACTTC. Translating it yields CASSNGVDQETQYF.